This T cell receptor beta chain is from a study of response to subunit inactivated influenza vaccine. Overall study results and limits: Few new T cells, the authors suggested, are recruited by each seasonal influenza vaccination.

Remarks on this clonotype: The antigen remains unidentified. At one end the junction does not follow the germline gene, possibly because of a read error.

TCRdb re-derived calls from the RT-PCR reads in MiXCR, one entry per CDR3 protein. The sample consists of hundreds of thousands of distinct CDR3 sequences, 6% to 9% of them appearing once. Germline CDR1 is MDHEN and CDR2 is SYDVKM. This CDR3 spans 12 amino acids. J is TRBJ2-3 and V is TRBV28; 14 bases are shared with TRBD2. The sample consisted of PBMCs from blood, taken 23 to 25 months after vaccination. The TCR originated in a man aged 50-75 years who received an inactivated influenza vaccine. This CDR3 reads CASSWTSGRHSF. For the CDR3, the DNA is TGTGCCAGCAGTTGGACTAGCGGGAGGCACAGCTTT.